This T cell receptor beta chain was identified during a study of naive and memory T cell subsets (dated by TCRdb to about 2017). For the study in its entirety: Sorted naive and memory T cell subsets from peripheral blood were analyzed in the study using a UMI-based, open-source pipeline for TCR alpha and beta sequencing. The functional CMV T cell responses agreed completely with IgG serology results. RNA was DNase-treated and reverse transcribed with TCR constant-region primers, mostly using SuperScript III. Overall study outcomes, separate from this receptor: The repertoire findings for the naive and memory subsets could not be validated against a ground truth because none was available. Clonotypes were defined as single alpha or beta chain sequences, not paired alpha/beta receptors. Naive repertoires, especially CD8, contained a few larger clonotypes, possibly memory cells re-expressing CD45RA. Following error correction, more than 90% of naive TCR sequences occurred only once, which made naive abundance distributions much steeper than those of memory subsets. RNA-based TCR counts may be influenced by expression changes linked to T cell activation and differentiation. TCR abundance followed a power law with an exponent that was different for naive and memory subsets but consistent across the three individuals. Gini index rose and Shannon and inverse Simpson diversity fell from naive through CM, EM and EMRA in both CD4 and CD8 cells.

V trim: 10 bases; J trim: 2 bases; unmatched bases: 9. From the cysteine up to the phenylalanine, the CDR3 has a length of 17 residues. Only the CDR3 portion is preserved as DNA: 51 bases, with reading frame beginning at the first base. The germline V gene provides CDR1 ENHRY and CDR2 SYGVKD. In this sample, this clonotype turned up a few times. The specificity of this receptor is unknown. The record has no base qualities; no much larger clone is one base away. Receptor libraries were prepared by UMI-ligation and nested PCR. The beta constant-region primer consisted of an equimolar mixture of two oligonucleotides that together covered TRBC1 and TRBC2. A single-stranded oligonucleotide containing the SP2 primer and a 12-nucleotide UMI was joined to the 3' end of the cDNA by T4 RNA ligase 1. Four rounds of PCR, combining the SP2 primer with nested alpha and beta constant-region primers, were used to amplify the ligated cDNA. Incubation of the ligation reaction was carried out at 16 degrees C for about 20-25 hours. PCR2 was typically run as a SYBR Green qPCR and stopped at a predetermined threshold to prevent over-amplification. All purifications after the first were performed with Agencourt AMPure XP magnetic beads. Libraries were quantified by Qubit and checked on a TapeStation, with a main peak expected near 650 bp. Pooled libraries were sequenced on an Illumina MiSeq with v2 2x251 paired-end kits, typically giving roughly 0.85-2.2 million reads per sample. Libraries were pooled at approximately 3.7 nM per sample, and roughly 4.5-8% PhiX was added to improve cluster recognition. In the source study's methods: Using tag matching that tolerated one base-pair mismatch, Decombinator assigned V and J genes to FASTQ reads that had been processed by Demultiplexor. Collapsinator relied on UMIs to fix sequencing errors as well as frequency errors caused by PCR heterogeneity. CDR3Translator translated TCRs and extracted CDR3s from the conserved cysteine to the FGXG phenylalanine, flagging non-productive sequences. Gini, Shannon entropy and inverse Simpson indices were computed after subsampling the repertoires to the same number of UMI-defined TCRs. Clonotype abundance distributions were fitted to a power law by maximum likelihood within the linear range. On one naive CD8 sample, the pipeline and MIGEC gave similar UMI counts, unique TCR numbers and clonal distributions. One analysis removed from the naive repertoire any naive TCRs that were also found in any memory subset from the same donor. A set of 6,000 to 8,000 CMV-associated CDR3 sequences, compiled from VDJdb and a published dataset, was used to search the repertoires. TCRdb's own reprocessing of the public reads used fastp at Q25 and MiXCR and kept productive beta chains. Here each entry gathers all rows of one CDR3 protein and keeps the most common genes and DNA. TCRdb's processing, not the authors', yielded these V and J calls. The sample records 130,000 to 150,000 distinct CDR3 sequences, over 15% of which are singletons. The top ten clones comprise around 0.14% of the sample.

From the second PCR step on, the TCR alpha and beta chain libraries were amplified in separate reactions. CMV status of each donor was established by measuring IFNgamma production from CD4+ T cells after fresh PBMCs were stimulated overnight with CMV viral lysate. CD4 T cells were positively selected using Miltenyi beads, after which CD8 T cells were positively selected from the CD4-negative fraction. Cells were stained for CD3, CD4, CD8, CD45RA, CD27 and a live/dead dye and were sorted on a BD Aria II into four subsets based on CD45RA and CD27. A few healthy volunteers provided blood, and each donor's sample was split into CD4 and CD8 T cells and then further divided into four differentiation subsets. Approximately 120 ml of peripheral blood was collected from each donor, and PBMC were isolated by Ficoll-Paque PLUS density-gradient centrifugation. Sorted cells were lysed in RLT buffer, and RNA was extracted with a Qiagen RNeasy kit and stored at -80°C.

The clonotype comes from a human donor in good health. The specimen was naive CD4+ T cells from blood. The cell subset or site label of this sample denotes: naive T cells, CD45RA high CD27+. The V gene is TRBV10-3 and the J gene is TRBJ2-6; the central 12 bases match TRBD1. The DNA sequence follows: TGTGCCACAGACCCCGGGACAGGGGGCGCTGGGGCCAACGTCCTGACTTTC. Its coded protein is CATDPGTGGAGANVLTF.